The T cell receptor (beta chain) under discussion was sequenced for a study of blood T cell repertoires in COVID-19. Study information: Acute-phase and convalescent COVID-19 samples originated in the United States, Italy and Spain. PBMCs, B-cell-depleted T cells, or T cells were the source of the cDNA or gDNA that made up the material.

Method: immunoSEQ multiplex PCR; TCRdb's copy keeps in-frame clones and lacks some. The sample consists of under 300,000 clones, about 89% of them appearing once. The CDR3 is 15 residues long. In germline, CDR1 is LNHDA, CDR2 SQIVND (reference sequence). V lost 1 base to trimming and J lost 4 bases, with 13 bases between them. Participants spanned ages about 18 to 90 years and resided in 20 to 30 US areas. Recovered participants had two consecutive negative NP/OP PCR tests, healthcare professional clearance, or symptom resolution. Sequencing was carried out using PBMCs or T cells enriched from blood (not recorded which). This chain connects TRBV19 to TRBJ1-2; D remains unclear. The receptor's source is a woman aged 18-29 years who had recovered from COVID-19. The CDR3 nucleotides read TGTGCCAGTAGTATAGTCCAGCCCCGGGGCTATGGCTACACCTTC. Its translation: CASSIVQPRGYGYTF.